This T cell receptor (beta chain) was recorded in a study of cytomegalovirus exposure and HLA in healthy donors. General study findings and limits: Rarity characterized most TCR sequences, yet some public TCRs appeared in many donors.

Remarks on this clone: The target antigen is unknown.

The CDR3 totals 17 residues. Losses at the gene ends were 0 bases for V and 6 bases for J; bases not matched to a gene: 9. Germline CDR1 and CDR2: SGDLS and YYNGEE. TCRdb keeps only in-frame clones here, not all; method: immunoSEQ multiplex PCR. This sample has about 140,000 clones, with 90% to 95% found just once. This TCR came from a man aged 18 to 29 in good health and CMV-seronegative. V gene TRBV9 combines with J gene TRBJ2-2; TRBD2 agrees at 9 bases. Sample: PBMCs. The CDR3 loop is CASSVGLAGGLAGELFF. Written as DNA, the CDR3 is TGTGCCAGCAGCGTAGGGCTTGCGGGGGGGCTCGCCGGGGAGCTGTTTTTT. Full variable domain (rest looked up from reference TRBV9 and TRBJ2-2): DSGVTQTPKHLITATGQRVTLRCSPRSGDLSVYWYQQSLDQGLQFLIQYYNGEERAKGNILERFSAQQFPDLHSELNLSSLELGDSALYFCASSVGLAGGLAGELFFGEGSRLTVL.